The entry below gives a single TCR beta chain sequence along with its context. The antigen is not known. The data originate from a study of T cells expressing NK-cell markers. Study-wide context: In the group of eight sequenced donors, seven were HCMV-seropositive and one was seronegative. Regarding the study as a whole: Expanded clones of NKG2C+ T cells had an unclear HCMV specificity. Among a handful of donors, these clonotypes also ranked first in the CD3+CD56-NKG2C+ fraction.

TCRdb re-called the 5' RACE reads; one entry per CDR3 protein, DNA not given. This table holds about 160,000 distinct CDR3 sequences. CDR3 size: 15 residues. The chain carries TRBV12-3 or TRBV12-4 and TRBJ1-2; as DNA is missing, the TRBD1 call by TCRdb cannot be tested. Sequenced input: blood T cells: a sorted CD56 or NKG2C T cell subset, CD4+ or CD8+ T cells, or bulk PBMC T cells (not recorded which). This TCR was recovered from a woman aged 18 to 75 in good health. CDR3 residues: CASSLAGGGGYGYTF.